This T cell receptor (beta chain) was retrieved from a study of CD8 T cells in Susac syndrome. Germline CDR1 reads SQVTM; CDR2 reads ANQGSEA. The V and J ends lost 3 bases and 0 bases, in that order; junction bases with no gene match: 5. The CDR3 consists of 14 residues. This clonotype has a single count. Random-hexamer reverse transcription was applied to roughly 0.45 to 1 ug RNA. TCRdb re-called the immunoSEQ multiplex PCR reads through MiXCR, storing one row per CDR3 protein. This table has around 80,000 distinct CDR3 sequences, less than 95% appearing once. The sample comprised CD8+ T cells from PBMCs. This receptor was identified in a human donor with Susac syndrome. The chain links TRBV29-1 to TRBJ2-7; 7 positions match TRBD1. CDR3 protein: CSVEVQGSSYEQYF. CDR3 bases: TGCAGCGTTGAGGTACAGGGGAGCTCCTACGAGCAGTACTTC.